The 24 T cell receptor beta chains below come from one sample, sequenced in a study of T-cell reconstitution after alpha-beta-depleted transplantation in children. Unique molecular identifiers were used to barcode this TCRbeta library. TCRdb used MiXCR to reprocess the PCR reads, holding one entry per CDR3 protein. Among about 98,000 distinct CDR3 sequences listed, roughly a quarter were seen once. The sequenced sample was PBMCs, obtained before TCRalphabeta/CD19-depleted stem cell transplant. The origin of the receptors is a boy aged 2 to 10 with acute lymphoblastic leukemia, due to receive a stem cell transplant.

This clonotype occurred a few times. The chain uses TRBV9 and TRBJ2-1, with 7 bases matching TRBD2. CDR1 SGDLS and CDR2 YYNGEE come from the germline V gene. This CDR3 contains 15 residues. The V gene end was trimmed by 0 bases and the J gene end by 9 bases; junction bases not matched to a gene: 9. The CDR3 sequence is CASSVGWGREGEQFF. The CDR3 bases are TGTGCCAGCAGCGTAGGTTGGGGCAGGGAGGGTGAGCAGTTCTTC.

This clonotype was seen a few times. The J gene is TRBJ1-1, the V gene TRBV5-1; 9 bases align to TRBD1. V trimming: 5 bases; J trimming: 5 bases; junction bases outside the gene matches: 4. The V gene's germline CDR1 is SGHRS and CDR2 YFSETQ. The CDR3 loop spans 13 amino acids. The CDR3 DNA reads TGCGCCAGCAGGACAGGGGGTGTTACTGAAGCTTTCTTT. Residues: CASRTGGVTEAFF.

This clonotype has more than one count but fewer than ten. The V and J genes are TRBV7-2 and TRBJ1-3, with TRBD1 matching over 8 bases. CDR1 is SGHTA, CDR2 FQGNSA, per germline. There are 15 residues in the CDR3. Trimming cost V 6 bases and J 4 bases; bases outside gene matches: 8. The DNA of the CDR3 is TGTGCCAGCAGTCCCGGACAGGGAAAGGGAAACACCATATATTTT. Encoded protein: CASSPGQGKGNTIYF. The full variable domain, completed using reference TRBV7-2 and TRBJ1-3, is GAGVSQSPSNKVTEKGKDVELRCDPISGHTALYWYRQSLGQGLEFLIYFQGNSAPDKSGLPSDRFSAERTGGSVSTLTIQRTQQEDSAVYLCASSPGQGKGNTIYFGEGSWLTVV.

The chain combines TRBV5-6 with TRBJ2-1; D might be TRBD2 (6 bases). The CDR3 loop spans 13 amino acids. V was clipped by 4 bases and J by 7 bases, with 12 bases between them. CDR1 is SGHDT, CDR2 YYEEEE, per germline. CDR3 sequence (DNA): TGTGCCAGCAGCCAGGTGGCGGGAAATGAGCAGTTCTTC. Amino acid sequence: CASSQVAGNEQFF.

In DNA form, the CDR3 reads TGCAGCGTTGAGACAGGCGAGCAGTACTTC. Translated: CSVETGEQYF. This chain connects TRBV29-1 to TRBJ2-7, with TRBD1 as a possible D gene (6 bases). V was clipped by 3 bases and J by 6 bases, with 6 bases between them. The CDR3 loop spans 10 amino acids. Germline CDR1 reads SQVTM; CDR2 reads ANQGSEA.

In its sample, this clonotype was seen a few times. The germline gene is not matched at one end of the junction; a read error may be the cause. The V gene is TRBV12-3 or TRBV12-4, the J gene TRBJ2-1; maybe TRBD2 (7 bases). This CDR3 spans 12 amino acids. CDR3 protein: CASSLVGGVSYF. DNA for the CDR3: TGTGCCAGCAGTTTAGTAGGGGGGGTCAGCTACTTC.

This clonotype turned up a few times. The chain combines TRBV7-2 with TRBJ2-1; tentatively, D is TRBD2 (6 bases). The germline V gene has CDR1 SGHTA and CDR2 FQGNSA. V dropped 2 bases and J dropped 4 bases, with 21 bases sitting between them. This CDR3 comprises 18 residues. CDR3 in DNA: TGTGCCAGCAGCTTATCGTCAGACTGGCTAGCGAGTTACAATGAGCAGTTCTTC. It encodes CASSLSSDWLASYNEQFF.

The chain employs TRBV5-1 and TRBJ1-6; D is unclear. CDR1 and CDR2 (germline): SGHRS, YFSETQ. This CDR3 is built from 14 residues. Trimming shortened V by 0 bases and J by 10 bases, and 11 bases separated the two germline ends. CDR3 amino acids: CASSLEEGWSPLHF. The DNA for the CDR3 is TGCGCCAGCAGCTTGGAGGAGGGTTGGTCACCCCTCCACTTT.

V usage is TRBV6-1 and J usage is TRBJ1-1; D gene ambiguous. Germline V CDR1 and CDR2: MNHNS, SASEGT. Trimming cost V 2 bases and J 0 bases, with 4 bases left between them. This CDR3 contains 13 residues. CDR3 loop: CASSERLNTEAFF. The DNA of the CDR3 is TGTGCCAGCAGTGAACGGTTGAACACTGAAGCTTTCTTT.

The chain links TRBV11-2 to TRBJ1-2; no clear D. Germline loops: CDR1 SGHAT, CDR2 FQNNGV. The CDR3 is made up of 14 amino acids. Deletions cut 5 bases from V and 2 bases from J, with 12 bases between. Here the CDR3 reads CASSQYLTNYGYTF. CDR3 nucleotides: TGTGCCAGCAGCCAATATCTAACCAACTATGGCTACACCTTC.

The chain couples TRBV3-1 to TRBJ2-1, with D uncertain. This CDR3 has 12 amino acids. V shed 0 bases and J shed 10 bases, with 7 bases lying between them. Germline CDR1 and CDR2: LGHDT and YNNKEL (reference sequence). CDR3 sequence: CASSQDSREQFF. As DNA, the CDR3 is TGTGCCAGCAGCCAAGATTCCAGAGAGCAGTTCTTC.

V usage is TRBV20-1 and J usage is TRBJ1-3; unclear D gene. The CDR3 covers 14 residues. With 6 bases removed from V and 4 bases from J, the gap between germline ends came to 16 bases. Germline-derived CDR1 and CDR2 are DFQATT and SNEGSKA (reference sequence). The CDR3 here is CSAPTKYRGNTIYF. The CDR3 nucleotides read TGCAGTGCGCCAACCAAGTACCGGGGAAACACCATATATTTT.

This chain joins TRBV6-2 or TRBV6-3 and TRBJ1-1, with TRBD1 matching over 8 bases. V lost 0 bases and J lost 1; bases outside the gene matches: 10. This CDR3 has 18 residues. Germline-derived CDR1 and CDR2 are MNHEY and SVGEGT. CDR3 DNA: TGTGCCAGCAGTTACTCGAGCAGGGGGCGCTTTAAGAACACTGAAGCTTTCTTT. Its translation is CASSYSSRGRFKNTEAFF.

The rearrangement links TRBV28 to TRBJ1-4, with 7 bases that match TRBD1. The ends lost 8 bases at V and 10 bases at J; junction bases unmatched: 1. CDR3 length: 10 residues. Per the germline V gene, CDR1 is MDHEN and CDR2 is SYDVKM. The DNA of the CDR3 is TGTGCCAGCCGACAGGGAAAACTGTTTTTT. Translating it yields CASRQGKLFF.

This chain uses TRBV15 with TRBJ2-5, with unresolved D. V lost 1 base, J lost 2 bases, and 5 bases lay in between. Germline V gene data show CDR1 as LNHNV and CDR2 as YYDKDF (reference sequence). The CDR3 consists of 13 residues. CDR3 residues: CATSRGAQETQYF. The CDR3 nucleotides are TGTGCCACCAGCAGAGGAGCACAAGAGACCCAGTACTTC.

This clonotype was counted at least ten times. The CDR3 DNA sequence: TGCAGCGTTGAAGGGACTAGCGGGAGTTTCTCTGGGGCCAACGTCCTGACTTTC. Protein: CSVEGTSGSFSGANVLTF. The chain combines TRBV29-1 with TRBJ2-6; 13 bases line up with TRBD2. V was pared by 1 base and J by 0 bases, with 3 bases of the junction left unmatched. Germline V gene sequence: CDR1 SQVTM, CDR2 ANQGSEA. There are 18 residues in the CDR3. Complete variable domain (other parts from reference TRBV29-1 and TRBJ2-6): SAVISQKPSRDICQRGTSLTIQCQVDSQVTMMFWYRQQPGQSLTLIATANQGSEATYESGFVIDKFPISRPNLTFSTLTVSNMSPEDSSIYLCSVEGTSGSFSGANVLTFGAGSRLTVL.

In its sample, this clonotype was seen a few times. The rearrangement links TRBV7-9 to TRBJ2-5; possible D gene TRBD1, 7 bases. The germline V gene encodes CDR1 SEHNR and CDR2 FQNEAQ (reference sequence). The CDR3 contains 15 residues. V was trimmed by 0 bases and J by 5 bases, leaving 13 bases between them. The CDR3 sequence is CASSLAEGAAETQYF. The CDR3 coding sequence is TGTGCCAGCAGCTTAGCGGAGGGGGCCGCGGAGACCCAGTACTTC.

The V gene is TRBV12-3 or TRBV12-4, the J gene TRBJ1-1; D unclear. Trimming stripped 6 bases from V and 6 bases from J, with 14 bases between. This CDR3 is 13 amino acids long. The CDR3 protein is CASSPTVRAEAFF. In DNA, the CDR3 is TGTGCCAGCAGCCCCACCGTCCGCGCTGAAGCTTTCTTT.

This clonotype was seen repeatedly, ten times or more. V gene TRBV6-1 combines with J gene TRBJ2-5; perhaps TRBD1 as D (6 bases). Trimming cost V 1 base and J 5 bases, with 11 bases left between them. This CDR3 comprises 14 residues. The germline gives CDR1 MNHNS, CDR2 SASEGT. The CDR3: CASSEDRERETQYF. The DNA for the CDR3 is TGTGCCAGCAGTGAAGACAGGGAGCGGGAGACCCAGTACTTC.

The chain joins TRBV28 to TRBJ1-1, with a tentative D call TRBD1 (6 bases). CDR3 length equals 15 residues. Germline V gene sequence: CDR1 MDHEN, CDR2 SYDVKM. Trimming took off 6 bases at V and 1 base at J, with 15 bases between the two ends. CDR3 DNA sequence: TGTGCCAGCAGCCCAACAGGGAGATGGAACACTGAAGCTTTCTTT. Translated, it gives CASSPTGRWNTEAFF.

This sequence joins TRBV11-2 and TRBJ2-5; no firm D call. The germline gives CDR1 SGHAT, CDR2 FQNNGV. This CDR3 is 12 amino acids long. Trimming pared 3 bases from V and 4 bases from J, leaving 6 bases between. The CDR3 loop is CASSFRLETQYF. The CDR3 bases are TGTGCCAGCAGCTTTCGGTTAGAGACCCAGTACTTC.

The gene calls are TRBV25-1 and TRBJ2-7; 10 bases line up with TRBD2. CDR1 and CDR2 from the germline V gene are MGHDK and SYGVNS. The trim removed 4 bases at V and 3 bases at J, leaving 3 bases unmatched. The CDR3 spans 14 residues. The CDR3 nucleotides are TGTGCCAGCAGTGTCCCTAGCGGGAGCTACGAGCAGTACTTC. It translates to CASSVPSGSYEQYF.

This chain joins TRBV20-1 and TRBJ2-1; maybe TRBD2 (5 bases). The CDR3 covers 11 residues. V was shortened by 6 bases and J by 10 bases, with 13 bases between the two germline ends. In germline, CDR1 is DFQATT, CDR2 SNEGSKA (reference sequence). The CDR3 DNA reads as TGCAGTGCGCCCCAGGTAGCGGAGCAGTTCTTC. Translated: CSAPQVAEQFF.

This clonotype was observed at least ten times. V is TRBV20-1 and J is TRBJ2-5, with 8 bases lining up with TRBD2. There are 14 residues in the CDR3. The germline gives CDR1 DFQATT, CDR2 SNEGSKA (reference sequence). Trimming removed 2 bases from V and 4 bases from J; junction bases left unmatched: 6. CDR3: CSARTSGGRETQYF. CDR3 bases: TGCAGTGCTAGAACTAGCGGAGGACGAGAGACCCAGTACTTC.